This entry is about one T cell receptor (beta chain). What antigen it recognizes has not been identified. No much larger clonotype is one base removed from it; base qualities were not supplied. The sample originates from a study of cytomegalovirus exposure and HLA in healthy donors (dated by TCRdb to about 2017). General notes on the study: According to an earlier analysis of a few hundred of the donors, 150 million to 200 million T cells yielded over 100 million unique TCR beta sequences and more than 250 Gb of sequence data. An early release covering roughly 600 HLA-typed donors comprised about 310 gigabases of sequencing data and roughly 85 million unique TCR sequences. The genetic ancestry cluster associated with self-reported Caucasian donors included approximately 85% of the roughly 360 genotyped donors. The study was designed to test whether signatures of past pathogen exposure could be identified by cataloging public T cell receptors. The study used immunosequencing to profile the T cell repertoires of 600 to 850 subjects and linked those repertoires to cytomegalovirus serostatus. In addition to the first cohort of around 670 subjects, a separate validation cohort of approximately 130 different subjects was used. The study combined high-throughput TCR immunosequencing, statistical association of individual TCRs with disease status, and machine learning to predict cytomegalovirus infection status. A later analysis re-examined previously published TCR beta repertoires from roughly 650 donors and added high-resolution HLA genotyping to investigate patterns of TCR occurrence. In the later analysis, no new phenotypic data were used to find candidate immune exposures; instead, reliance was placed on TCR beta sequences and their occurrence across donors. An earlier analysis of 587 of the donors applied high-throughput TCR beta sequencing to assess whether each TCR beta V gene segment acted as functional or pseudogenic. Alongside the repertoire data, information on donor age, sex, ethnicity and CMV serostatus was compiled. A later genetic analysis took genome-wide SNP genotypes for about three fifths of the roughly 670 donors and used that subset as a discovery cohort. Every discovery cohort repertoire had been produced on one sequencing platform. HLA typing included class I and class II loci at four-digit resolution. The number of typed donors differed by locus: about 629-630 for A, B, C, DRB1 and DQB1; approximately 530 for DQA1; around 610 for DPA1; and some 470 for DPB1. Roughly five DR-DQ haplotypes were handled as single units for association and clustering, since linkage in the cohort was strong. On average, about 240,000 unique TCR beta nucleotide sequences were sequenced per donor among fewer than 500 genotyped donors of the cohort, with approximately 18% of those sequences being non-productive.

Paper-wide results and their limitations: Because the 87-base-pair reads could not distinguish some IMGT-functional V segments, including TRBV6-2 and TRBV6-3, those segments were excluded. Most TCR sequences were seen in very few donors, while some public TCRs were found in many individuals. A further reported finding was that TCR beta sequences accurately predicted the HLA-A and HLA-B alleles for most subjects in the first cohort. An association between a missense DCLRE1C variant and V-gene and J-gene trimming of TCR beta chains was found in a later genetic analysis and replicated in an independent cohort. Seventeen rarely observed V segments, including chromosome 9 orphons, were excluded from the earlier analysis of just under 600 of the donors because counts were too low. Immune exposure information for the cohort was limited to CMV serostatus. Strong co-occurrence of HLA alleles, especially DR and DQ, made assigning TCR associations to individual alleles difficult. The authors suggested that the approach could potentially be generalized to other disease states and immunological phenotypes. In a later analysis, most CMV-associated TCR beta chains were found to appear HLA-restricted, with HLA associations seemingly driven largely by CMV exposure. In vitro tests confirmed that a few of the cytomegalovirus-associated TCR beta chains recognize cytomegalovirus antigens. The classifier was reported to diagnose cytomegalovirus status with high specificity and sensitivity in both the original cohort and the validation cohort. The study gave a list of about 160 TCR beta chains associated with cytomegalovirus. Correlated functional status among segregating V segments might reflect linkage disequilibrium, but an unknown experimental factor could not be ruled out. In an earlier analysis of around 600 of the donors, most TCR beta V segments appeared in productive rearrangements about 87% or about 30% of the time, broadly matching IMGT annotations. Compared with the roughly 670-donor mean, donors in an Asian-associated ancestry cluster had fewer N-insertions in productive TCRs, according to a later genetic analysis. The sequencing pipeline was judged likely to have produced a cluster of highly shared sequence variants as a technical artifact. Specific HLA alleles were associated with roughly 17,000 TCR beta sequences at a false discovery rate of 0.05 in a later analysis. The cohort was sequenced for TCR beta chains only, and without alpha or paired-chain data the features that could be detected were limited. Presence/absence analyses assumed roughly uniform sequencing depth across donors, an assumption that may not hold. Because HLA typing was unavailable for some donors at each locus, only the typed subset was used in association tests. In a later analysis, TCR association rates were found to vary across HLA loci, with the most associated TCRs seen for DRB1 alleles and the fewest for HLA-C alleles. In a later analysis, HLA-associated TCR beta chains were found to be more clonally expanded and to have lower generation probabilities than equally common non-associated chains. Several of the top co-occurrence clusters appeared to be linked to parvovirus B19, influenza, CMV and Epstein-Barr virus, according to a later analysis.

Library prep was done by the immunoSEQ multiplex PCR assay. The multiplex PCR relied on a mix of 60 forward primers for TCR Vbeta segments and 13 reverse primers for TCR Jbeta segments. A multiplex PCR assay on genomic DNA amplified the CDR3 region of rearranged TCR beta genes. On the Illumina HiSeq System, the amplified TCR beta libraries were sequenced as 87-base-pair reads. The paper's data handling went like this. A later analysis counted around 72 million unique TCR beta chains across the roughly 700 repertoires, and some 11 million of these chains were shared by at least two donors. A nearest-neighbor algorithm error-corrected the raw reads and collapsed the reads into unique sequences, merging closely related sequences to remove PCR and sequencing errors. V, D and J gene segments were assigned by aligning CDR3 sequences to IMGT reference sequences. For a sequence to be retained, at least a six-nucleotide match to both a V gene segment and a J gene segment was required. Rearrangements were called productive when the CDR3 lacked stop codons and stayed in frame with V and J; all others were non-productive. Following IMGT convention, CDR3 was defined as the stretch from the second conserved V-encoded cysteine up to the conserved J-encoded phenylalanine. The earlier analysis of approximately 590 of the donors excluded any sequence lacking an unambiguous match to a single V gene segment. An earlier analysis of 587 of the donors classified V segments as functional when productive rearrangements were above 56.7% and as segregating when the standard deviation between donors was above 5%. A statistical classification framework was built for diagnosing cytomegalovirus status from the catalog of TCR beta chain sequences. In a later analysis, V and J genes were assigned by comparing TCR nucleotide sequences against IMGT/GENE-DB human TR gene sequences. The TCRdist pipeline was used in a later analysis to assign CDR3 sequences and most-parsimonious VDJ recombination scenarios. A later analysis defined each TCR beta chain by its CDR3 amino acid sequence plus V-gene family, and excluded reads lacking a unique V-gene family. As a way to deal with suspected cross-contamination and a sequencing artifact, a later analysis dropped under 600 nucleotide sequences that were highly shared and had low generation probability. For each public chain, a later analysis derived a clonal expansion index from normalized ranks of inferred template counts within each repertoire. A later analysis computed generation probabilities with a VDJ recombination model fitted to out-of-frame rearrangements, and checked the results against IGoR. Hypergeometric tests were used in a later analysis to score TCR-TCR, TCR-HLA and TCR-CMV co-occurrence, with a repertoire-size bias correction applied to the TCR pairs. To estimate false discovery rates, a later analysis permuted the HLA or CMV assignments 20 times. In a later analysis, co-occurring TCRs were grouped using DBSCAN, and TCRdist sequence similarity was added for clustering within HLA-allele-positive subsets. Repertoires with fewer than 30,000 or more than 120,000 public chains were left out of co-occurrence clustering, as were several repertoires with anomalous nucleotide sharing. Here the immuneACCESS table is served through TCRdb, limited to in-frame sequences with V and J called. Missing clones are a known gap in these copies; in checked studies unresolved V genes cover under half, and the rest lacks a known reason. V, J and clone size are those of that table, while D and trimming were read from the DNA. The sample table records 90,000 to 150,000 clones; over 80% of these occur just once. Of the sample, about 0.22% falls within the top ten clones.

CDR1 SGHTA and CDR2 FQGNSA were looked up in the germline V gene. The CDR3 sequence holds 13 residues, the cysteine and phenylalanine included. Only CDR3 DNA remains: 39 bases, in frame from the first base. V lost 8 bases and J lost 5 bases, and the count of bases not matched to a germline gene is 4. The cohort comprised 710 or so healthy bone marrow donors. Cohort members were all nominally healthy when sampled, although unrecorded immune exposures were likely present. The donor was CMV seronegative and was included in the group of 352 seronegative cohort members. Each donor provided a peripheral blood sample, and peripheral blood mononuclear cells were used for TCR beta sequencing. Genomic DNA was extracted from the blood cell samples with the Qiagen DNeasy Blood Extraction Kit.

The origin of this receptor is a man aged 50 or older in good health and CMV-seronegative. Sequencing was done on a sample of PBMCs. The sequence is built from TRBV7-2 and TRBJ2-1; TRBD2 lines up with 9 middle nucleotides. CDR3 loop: CASQREANNEQFF. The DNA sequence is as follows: TGTGCCAGCCAGCGGGAGGCCAACAATGAGCAGTTCTTC.